The text below deals with one T cell receptor beta chain. The V and J ends lost 6 bases and 5 bases respectively, with 13 bases between them. Germline CDR1 is MNHEY and CDR2 is SVGAGI. CDR3 length: 13 amino acids. Original data processing: The assay estimated nucleated cells by amplifying reference gene primers. TCRdb's table, derived via immunoSEQ multiplex PCR, lists solely in-frame clones and lacks some. V and J calls and clone size are as listed in that table; D and trimming were resolved from the DNA. The table lists some 310,000 clones, 89% of them singletons. In Cohort 3, a recovered donor had either two negative PCRs, clearance, or symptom resolution. The data belong to a study of blood T cell repertoires in COVID-19.

The source of this sequence is a woman aged 30 to 39 who had recovered from COVID-19. This sequence joins TRBV6-5 and TRBJ2-5; a weak D match, TRBD2 (6 bases). The material sequenced was PBMCs or T cells enriched from blood (not recorded which). In nucleotides, the CDR3 is TGTGCCAGCAGCTTAAATGGAGGGGAGACCCAGTACTTC. Translated, it gives CASSLNGGETQYF.